This T cell receptor beta chain came from a study of blood T cell repertoires in COVID-19. Germline CDR1 reads SGDLS; CDR2 reads YYNGEE. V gave up 1 base and J gave up 7 bases, with 15 bases separating them. This CDR3 is built from 16 residues. Measured with immunoSEQ multiplex PCR; TCRdb has only the in-frame clones, and not every one. The data show about 95,000 clones, about four fifths seen once. The sample comprised peripheral blood. The chain carries TRBV9 and TRBJ1-6; tentatively, D is TRBD1 (5 bases). The source of this sequence is a human donor in a cohort sampled during active COVID-19. CDR3 loop: CASSVREGLLNSPLHF. In DNA, the CDR3 is TGTGCCAGCAGCGTAAGGGAGGGGCTTTTGAATTCACCCCTCCACTTT.